The 8 T cell receptor beta chains in this list originate from one sample, sequenced in a study of T-cell memory formation after mild COVID-19. TCRdb independently ran MiXCR on the 5' RACE reads; one entry per CDR3 protein. The repertoire holds some 440,000 distinct CDR3 sequences, 25% seen once, with about an eighth in the top ten. The sequenced sample was PBMCs or a T cell subset sorted from them (not recorded which). These receptors were collected from an adult woman who had mild COVID-19 (a few samples of this study predate the infection). Cell type and time point are not known.

The V call is TRBV7-9, the J call TRBJ1-6; D perhaps matches TRBD1 (6 bases). CDR3 length equals 15 residues. In germline, CDR1 is SEHNR, CDR2 FQNEAQ (reference sequence). Trimming cost V 5 bases and J 8 bases, with 16 bases left between them. The CDR3 protein is CASSPVVGGHSPLHF. In DNA, the CDR3 is TGTGCCAGCAGCCCGGTAGTCGGGGGGCATTCACCCCTCCACTTT.

The V call is TRBV11-2, the J call TRBJ2-5; 8 nucleotides agree with TRBD1. This CDR3 is 14 amino acids long. Germline V gene data show CDR1 as SGHAT and CDR2 as FQNNGV. Trimming took 5 bases from V and 6 from J; bases not matched to a gene: 8. The CDR3 region is CASSTFRGRKTQYF. CDR3 coding DNA: TGTGCCAGCAGCACATTCAGGGGGCGGAAGACCCAGTACTTC.

This clonotype appeared a few times. V is TRBV7-9 and J is TRBJ2-7; D remains unclear. The CDR3 contains 12 residues. V was trimmed by 2 bases and J by 2 bases, leaving 4 bases between them. In germline, CDR1 is SEHNR, CDR2 FQNEAQ (reference sequence). In DNA, the CDR3 is TGTGCCAGCAGCTTACTCGCCTACGAGCAGTACTTC. This encodes CASSLLAYEQYF.

This clonotype was counted a few times. The chain carries TRBV7-9 and TRBJ2-7, with a weak D call TRBD2 (5 bases). CDR1 and CDR2 from the germline V gene are SEHNR and FQNEAQ (reference sequence). V gave up 7 bases and J gave up 3 bases, with 10 bases separating them. This CDR3 region has 12 residues. The DNA for the CDR3 is TGTGCCAGCACCTCGGAGGACTACGAGCAGTACTTC. It codes for CASTSEDYEQYF.

As DNA, the CDR3 is TGTGCCAGCAGCTTGGGACAGTTCGCCGAGCAGTACTTC. Its translation is CASSLGQFAEQYF. The chain joins TRBV5-4 to TRBJ2-7, with a weak D call TRBD1 (5 bases). The CDR3 is 13 residues long. Germline V lookup: CDR1 SGHNT, CDR2 YYREEE (reference sequence). Trimming removed 0 bases from V and 6 bases from J, with 10 bases in between.

The rearrangement joins TRBV12-3 or TRBV12-4 to TRBJ1-1, with TRBD1 matching over 7 bases. This CDR3 is built from 15 residues. The V and J ends lost 6 bases and 0 bases, in that order; junction bases with no gene match: 7. The DNA for the CDR3 is TGTGCCAGCAGACCGGGACAGCTACTGAACACTGAAGCTTTCTTT. The encoded protein is CASRPGQLLNTEAFF.

The chain couples TRBV11-2 to TRBJ2-1; no firm D call. Germline V gene sequence: CDR1 SGHAT, CDR2 FQNNGV. Trimming pared 1 base from V and 0 bases from J, leaving 13 bases between. The CDR3 consists of 17 residues. Here the CDR3 reads CASSLGDTPSSYNEQFF. The CDR3 nucleotides read TGTGCCAGCAGCTTAGGCGACACCCCGAGCTCCTACAATGAGCAGTTCTTC. Supplemented by reference TRBV11-2 and TRBJ2-1, the full variable domain reads EAGVAQSPRYKIIEKRQSVAFWCNPISGHATLYWYQQILGQGPKLLIQFQNNGVVDDSQLPKDRFSAERLKGVDSTLKIQPAKLEDSAVYLCASSLGDTPSSYNEQFFGPGTRLTVL.

V is TRBV15 and J is TRBJ2-7; D unresolved. The CDR3 covers 15 residues. Germline CDR1 LNHNV, CDR2 YYDKDF (reference sequence). V lost 0 bases and J 0 bases, leaving 9 bases between the germline ends. CDR3 coding DNA: TGTGCCACCAGCAGAGATCGGGTCTTCTCCTACGAGCAGTACTTC. Translation: CATSRDRVFSYEQYF.